The 4 T cell receptor beta chains reported below all come from one sample, sequenced in a study of response to subunit inactivated influenza vaccine. TCRdb fed the RT-PCR reads into MiXCR, producing one record per CDR3 protein. The sample includes roughly 760,000 distinct CDR3 sequences, around 20% of them seen just once. Source: PBMCs from blood, taken about 5 days after vaccination. The receptor set was obtained from a man between 50 and 59 years old who received an inactivated influenza vaccine.

V gene TRBV20-1 combines with J gene TRBJ2-7; possible D gene TRBD2, 6 bases. This CDR3 is built from 13 residues. Per germline, CDR1 DFQATT and CDR2 SNEGSKA (reference sequence). V lost 3 bases to trimming and J lost 2 bases, with 11 bases between them. The CDR3 nucleotides are TGCAGTGCTAGGCCCGGGAGCACCTACGAGCAGTACTTC. Encoded protein: CSARPGSTYEQYF.

The chain links TRBV9 to TRBJ2-1, with 10 bases identical to TRBD2. After removal of 1 base from V and 0 bases from J, the junction contained 4 bases not matched to a gene. The CDR3 totals 17 residues. Germline-derived CDR1 and CDR2 are SGDLS and YYNGEE. Here the CDR3 reads CASSVTPSGSSYNEQFF. CDR3 in DNA: TGTGCCAGCAGCGTAACTCCTAGCGGGAGCTCCTACAATGAGCAGTTCTTC.

This clonotype was counted only a few times. The chain recombines TRBV24-1 with TRBJ2-2, with D unresolved. The CDR3 has 13 amino acids. Trimming removed 3 bases at V and 7 bases at J, with 8 bases between. CDR1 and CDR2 from the germline V gene are KGHDR and SFDVKD. The CDR3 loop reads CATSDSAGGELFF. CDR3 in DNA: TGTGCCACCAGTGATAGTGCTGGCGGGGAGCTGTTTTTT.

This chain links TRBV20-1 with TRBJ1-6, with D maybe TRBD1 (6 bases). Germline CDR1 DFQATT, CDR2 SNEGSKA (reference sequence). CDR3 length: 17 amino acids. V lost 0 bases and J lost 7, with 19 bases in between. The CDR3 coding sequence is TGCAGTGCTAGAGACGGGACATCGTCGCGCCCGAATTCACCCCTCCACTTT. Translation gives CSARDGTSSRPNSPLHF.